Presented here are 9 T cell receptor beta chains from one specimen sequenced in a study of blood T cell repertoires in COVID-19. Method: immunoSEQ multiplex PCR; TCRdb's copy keeps in-frame clones and lacks some. Here the sample spans 200,000 to 300,000 clones, around 81% being singletons. Sequencing input: peripheral blood. The receptors shown here come from an older woman with active or convalescent COVID-19.

The chain has TRBV10-3 and TRBJ2-5; 9 nucleotides align to TRBD1. With V trimmed by 0 bases and J by 0 bases, 2 bases remained unmatched. The CDR3 sequence is 16 residues long. Per the germline V gene, CDR1 is ENHRY and CDR2 is SYGVKD. CDR3 sequence: CAISESGTGNQETQYF. In DNA, the CDR3 is TGTGCCATCAGTGAGTCCGGGACAGGGAACCAAGAGACCCAGTACTTC.

The chain has TRBV20-1 and TRBJ2-3; maybe TRBD2 (6 bases). The V gene's germline CDR1 is DFQATT and CDR2 SNEGSKA (reference sequence). The CDR3 covers 12 residues. Trimming stripped 3 bases from V and 6 bases from J, with 10 bases between. This CDR3 reads CSASGGRDTQYF. The CDR3, as DNA: TGCAGTGCTAGTGGGGGGAGGGATACGCAGTATTTT.

The V call is TRBV9, the J call TRBJ2-5, with D possibly TRBD2 on 7 matching bases. V gave up 6 bases and J gave up 5 bases, with 20 bases separating them. CDR3 length equals 15 residues. CDR1 is SGDLS and CDR2 is YYNGEE in the germline V gene. Written as DNA, the CDR3 is TGTGCCAGCACCCCCGGGGGAGGGGGGGAGGAGACCCAGTACTTC. Its protein product is CASTPGGGGEETQYF.

On this clone: This may arise from a read error, as a much more abundant clone is one base away. The chain uses TRBV6-6 and TRBJ2-1, with 11 positions matching TRBD2. Germline trimming cut 5 bases from V and 6 bases from J; bases unmatched to any gene: 3. The germline CDR1 and CDR2 sequences are MNHNY and SVGAGI (reference sequence). The CDR3 is 14 residues long. The chain's CDR3 is CASSRLAGSNEQFF. The CDR3, as DNA: TGTGCCAGCAGTCGACTAGCGGGAAGCAATGAGCAGTTCTTC.

The gene calls are TRBV15 and TRBJ1-5; possible D gene TRBD1, 6 bases. V was shortened by 3 bases and J by 0 bases, with 12 bases between the two germline ends. Germline V CDR1 and CDR2: LNHNV, YYDKDF (reference sequence). The CDR3 runs to 16 residues. DNA of the CDR3: TGTGCCACCAGCAGCAGGCAGGGGCGTAGCAATCAGCCCCAGCATTTT. Protein sequence: CATSSRQGRSNQPQHF.

The rearrangement joins TRBV5-1 to TRBJ1-4, with TRBD1 as a possible D gene (5 bases). This CDR3 spans 14 amino acids. The V end was cut by 5 bases, the J end by 6 bases, with 14 bases between. Germline CDR1 SGHRS, CDR2 YFSETQ. CDR3 sequence reads: CASRFSRVDEKLFF. The CDR3 bases are TGCGCCAGCAGATTCTCCAGGGTGGATGAAAAACTGTTTTTT.

This rearrangement joins TRBV19 to TRBJ2-3; 11 bases match TRBD2. This CDR3 comprises 15 residues. V was clipped by 9 bases and J by 3 bases; unmatched bases: 8. Per germline, CDR1 LNHDA and CDR2 SQIVND (reference sequence). Here the CDR3 reads CASGHGTSGTDTQYF. In nucleotides, the CDR3 is TGTGCCAGCGGTCACGGGACTAGCGGTACAGATACGCAGTATTTT. The entire variable domain, with the rest obtained from reference TRBV19 and TRBJ2-3, is as follows: DGGITQSPKYLFRKEGQNVTLSCEQNLNHDAMYWYRQDPGQGLRLIYYSQIVNDFQKGDIAEGYSVSREKKESFPLTVTSAQKNPTAFYLCASGHGTSGTDTQYFGPGTRLTVL.

CDR3 protein: CASSLDRSYTDTQYF. The DNA for the CDR3 is TGCGCCAGCAGCTTGGACAGGAGCTACACAGATACGCAGTATTTT. The chain joins TRBV5-1 to TRBJ2-3, with a possible D match to TRBD1 (5 bases). With 0 bases removed from V and 2 bases from J, the gap between germline ends came to 10 bases. There are 15 residues in the CDR3. Germline-derived CDR1 and CDR2 are SGHRS and YFSETQ.

CDR3 protein: CASSQGGGFEGTEAFF. CDR3 coding DNA: TGCGCCAGCAGCCAAGGTGGAGGGTTCGAGGGCACTGAAGCTTTCTTT. The chain joins TRBV4-1 to TRBJ1-1, with no clear D. The CDR3 totals 16 residues. Germline V gene lookup returns CDR1 MGHRA and CDR2 YSYEKL. Between the trimmed V and J ends, which lost 1 base and 4 bases, there was a span of 16 bases.